The 10 T cell receptor beta chains in this list originate from one sample, sequenced in a study of OX40 agonist ivuxolimab in advanced cancers. Some clones are missing from TCRdb's copy, which holds only in-frame ones; the method was immunoSEQ multiplex PCR. The sample includes roughly 53,000 clones, 75% to 90% of them seen just once. The sample in question was CD4+ or CD8+ T cells sorted from blood, obtained in a trial of the OX40 agonist ivuxolimab. All receptors derive from an adult with an advanced solid tumor such as melanoma, head and neck, liver or kidney cancer.

The gene calls are TRBV27 and TRBJ2-3; D possibly corresponds to TRBD2 (6 bases). The V end lost 4 bases, the J end lost 7 bases, and 18 bases lay between the germline ends. The CDR3 sequence is 15 residues long. Germline V gene lookup returns CDR1 MNHEY and CDR2 SMNVEV (reference sequence). This CDR3 is CASSSRTTSANTQYF. The CDR3 DNA is TGTGCCAGCAGTTCCCGGACTACCAGTGCGAATACGCAGTATTTT.

The chain joins TRBV9 to TRBJ2-7; D may correspond to TRBD1 or TRBD2 (5 bases each). V shed 2 bases and J shed 2 bases, with 17 bases lying between them. In germline, CDR1 is SGDLS, CDR2 YYNGEE. This CDR3 comprises 16 residues. This CDR3 reads CASSVSWDGFAYEQYF. CDR3 sequence (DNA): TGTGCCAGCAGCGTCTCCTGGGACGGATTTGCCTACGAGCAGTACTTC.

The rearrangement joins TRBV7-2 to TRBJ1-2; TRBD1 aligns across 12 bases. After removal of 3 bases from V and 4 bases from J, the junction contained 3 bases not matched to a gene. The CDR3 extends over 15 amino acids. Germline-derived CDR1 and CDR2 are SGHTA and FQGNSA. CDR3 residues: CASSLGQGASYGYTF. The CDR3 nucleotides read TGTGCCAGCAGCTTGGGACAGGGGGCGAGCTATGGCTACACCTTC.

The chain joins TRBV7-3 to TRBJ2-3, with D perhaps matching TRBD2 (6 bases). The CDR3 runs to 14 residues. CDR1 and CDR2 from the germline V gene are SGHTA and FQGTGA. V was trimmed by 3 bases and J by 6 bases, leaving 13 bases between them. CDR3 nucleotide sequence: TGTGCCAGCAGCTTCCAGGCAGGGAGGGATACGCAGTATTTT. Translating gives CASSFQAGRDTQYF.

V usage is TRBV18 and J usage is TRBJ1-2; the D is unclear. The CDR3 is made up of 15 amino acids. The V end lost 6 bases, the J end lost 7 bases, and 21 bases lay between the germline ends. Germline CDR1 and CDR2: KGHSH and LQKENI. CDR3 sequence reads: CASSPLDPQVGGYTF. The CDR3 coding sequence is TGTGCCAGCTCCCCTCTAGATCCCCAAGTAGGTGGCTACACCTTC.

A single count supports this clone. The rearrangement links TRBV7-2 to TRBJ2-3; D unclear. V was shortened by 8 bases and J by 2 bases, with 11 bases between the two germline ends. This CDR3 has 13 residues. CDR1 and CDR2 from the germline V gene are SGHTA and FQGNSA. CDR3 sequence: CASARRTTDTQYF. CDR3 in DNA: TGTGCCAGCGCGCGGAGAACCACAGATACGCAGTATTTT.

This chain connects TRBV5-1 to TRBJ1-4; D remains ambiguous. The germline gives CDR1 SGHRS, CDR2 YFSETQ. V lost 2 bases to trimming and J lost 3 bases, with 23 bases between them. This CDR3 has 19 residues. The CDR3 DNA reads TGCGCCAGCAGCTTAGCTTCTGACCTTAGGGCTGCGGCTAATGAAAAACTGTTTTTT. Translated, it gives CASSLASDLRAAANEKLFF.

The V gene is TRBV9, the J gene TRBJ1-2, with a possible D match to TRBD1 (6 bases). Trimming cost V 0 bases and J 4 bases, with 28 bases left between them. Germline V gene lookup returns CDR1 SGDLS and CDR2 YYNGEE. CDR3 size: 20 residues. CDR3 amino acids: CASSVVPVTGQGITPYGYTF. The CDR3 DNA is TGTGCCAGCAGCGTAGTTCCAGTAACGGGGCAGGGGATAACTCCCTATGGCTACACCTTC.

This sequence joins TRBV10-3 and TRBJ1-1, with unresolved D. The ends were cut back, 6 bases at V and 5 bases at J, with 16 bases in the middle. The germline gives CDR1 ENHRY, CDR2 SYGVKD. The CDR3 extends over 14 amino acids. CDR3 nucleotides: TGTGCCATCAGGTCCCGCGTCGGGGATACTGAAGCTTTCTTT. It yields the protein CAIRSRVGDTEAFF.

CDR3 sequence: CASITGTGITDTQYF. DNA of the CDR3: TGTGCCAGCATCACCGGAACAGGGATAACAGATACGCAGTATTTT. V gene TRBV7-9 combines with J gene TRBJ2-3, with TRBD1 as a possible D gene (6 bases). The germline CDR1 and CDR2 sequences are SEHNR and FQNEAQ (reference sequence). The V end was cut by 7 bases, the J end by 3 bases, with 17 bases between. This CDR3 has 15 residues.